A single sample gave rise to the 29 T cell receptor beta chains below, sequenced in a study of blood T cells in healthy people across ages (dated by TCRdb to the mid-2010s). Receptors were amplified or captured by 5' RACE. The sequencer listed for this sample is Illumina HiSeq 2500. A second PCR of 7 to 11 cycles was run with a J-beta primer mix and a sample-barcoded 5' primer. The raw public data were reprocessed by TCRdb itself: fastp quality trimming at Q25, MiXCR clonotype calling, in-frame beta chains only. Rows matching on CDR3 protein sequence are summarized as one entry with the most common DNA and genes. The sample contains 1.5 million to 2 million distinct CDR3 sequences, roughly 50% of them found a single time. The ten largest make up around 2.1% of the sample. Sequences were obtained from blood. The receptors stem from a woman in her thirties or forties in good health.

The V gene is TRBV10-1, the J gene TRBJ2-5, with D tentatively TRBD2 (5 bases). The ends were cut back, 0 bases at V and 3 bases at J, with 8 bases in the middle. Germline CDR1 WNHNN, CDR2 SYGVQD (reference sequence). The CDR3 is 14 residues long. This chain's CDR3 is CASSESSGKETQYF. In nucleotides, the CDR3 is TGCGCCAGCAGTGAGTCCTCGGGGAAAGAGACCCAGTACTTC.

The CDR3 region is CSAPPTENYGYTF. The CDR3 DNA is TGCAGTGCCCCACCCACAGAGAACTATGGCTACACCTTC. The chain couples TRBV20-1 to TRBJ1-2; D ambiguous. This CDR3 comprises 13 residues. The germline V gene has CDR1 DFQATT and CDR2 SNEGSKA (reference sequence). V lost 6 bases, J lost 2 bases, and 13 bases lay in between.

This clonotype has only one observation. J is TRBJ2-2 and V is TRBV2; 9 nucleotides match TRBD2. The CDR3 sequence is 17 residues long. Germline CDR1 SNHLY, CDR2 FYNNEI. Unmatched junction bases numbered 11, after V lost 3 bases and J lost 6 bases. The CDR3 coding sequence is TGTGCCAGCAGTGAGGGGAGGCTAGCGGGACGTCCCGGGGAGCTGTTTTTT. It is translated as CASSEGRLAGRPGELFF.

This clonotype was seen a single time. This chain uses TRBV20-1 with TRBJ2-1; D perhaps matches TRBD2 (6 bases). The CDR3 extends over 17 amino acids. The germline gives CDR1 DFQATT, CDR2 SNEGSKA (reference sequence). Trimming pared 1 base from V and 5 bases from J, leaving 21 bases between. The CDR3 DNA follows: TGCAGTGCTAGAGGGGTCGGTGTCGAGCGGGCACACAATGAGCAGTTCTTC. It encodes CSARGVGVERAHNEQFF.

The V call is TRBV6-5, the J call TRBJ2-3; no definite D call. V lost 5 bases to trimming and J lost 1 base, with 13 bases between them. Germline CDR1 reads MNHEY; CDR2 reads SVGAGI. The CDR3 consists of 15 residues. The CDR3 protein is CASSPLTIRTDTQYF. CDR3 sequence (DNA): TGTGCCAGCAGTCCTCTGACCATACGCACAGATACGCAGTATTTT.

The chain combines TRBV27 with TRBJ2-3; weak D call: TRBD2 (5 bases). There are 16 residues in the CDR3. V was cut by 1 base and J by 6 bases, with 17 bases left in between. The germline V gene encodes CDR1 MNHEY and CDR2 SMNVEV (reference sequence). The CDR3 spells CASSLYAGGSSDTQYF. The CDR3 DNA reads as TGTGCCAGCAGTTTATACGCGGGCGGGTCATCGGATACGCAGTATTTT.

This clonotype was seen a handful of times. The genes are TRBV4-1 and TRBJ2-5, with 14 bases matching TRBD2. This CDR3 is built from 17 residues. V gave up 1 base and J gave up 5 bases; unmatched junction bases: 6. Germline loops: CDR1 MGHRA, CDR2 YSYEKL. In DNA form, the CDR3 reads TGCGCCAGCAGCCAAGGACTAGCGGGGGGGATCAGGGAGACCCAGTACTTC. This codes for CASSQGLAGGIRETQYF.

On this clonotype itself: A clone one base away is much larger, so this may be a read error. This chain uses TRBV24-1 with TRBJ2-5, with 10 bases that match TRBD2. CDR3 length equals 16 residues. Germline V gene lookup returns CDR1 KGHDR and CDR2 SFDVKD. Losses at the gene ends were 3 bases for V and 5 bases for J; bases not matched to a gene: 8. CDR3 in amino acids: CATSDPSGGEEETQYF. The DNA of the CDR3 is TGTGCCACCAGTGATCCCAGCGGGGGGGAGGAGGAGACCCAGTACTTC.

The genes are TRBV7-9 and TRBJ2-4, with 7 nucleotides matching TRBD2. This CDR3 has 16 residues. Trimming took 0 bases from V and 2 from J; bases not matched to a gene: 4. CDR1 and CDR2 (germline): SEHNR, FQNEAQ (reference sequence). In DNA form, the CDR3 reads TGTGCCAGCAGCTTAGCCGCGGGGGTGACCAAAAACATTCAGTACTTC. Protein product: CASSLAAGVTKNIQYF. Full variable domain (remainder filled in from reference TRBV7-9 and TRBJ2-4): DTGVSQNPRHKITKRGQNVTFRCDPISEHNRLYWYRQTLGQGPEFLTYFQNEAQLEKSRLLSDRFSAERPKGSFSTLEIQRTEQGDSAMYLCASSLAAGVTKNIQYFGAGTRLSVL.

The chain employs TRBV5-1 and TRBJ2-3, with TRBD2 matching over 8 bases. CDR1 is SGHRS, CDR2 YFSETQ, per germline. The CDR3 runs 17 residues. V lost 7 bases to trimming and J lost 0 bases; unmatched junction nucleotides: 13. The CDR3 protein is CASRSTSGPTSTDTQYF. CDR3 sequence (DNA): TGCGCCAGCCGATCTACTAGCGGACCGACAAGCACAGATACGCAGTATTTT.

The CDR3 region is CASSQKFSSGGESDTQYF. Written as DNA, the CDR3 is TGTGCCAGCAGCCAAAAGTTCTCTTCAGGGGGAGAATCAGATACGCAGTATTTT. The gene calls are TRBV11-2 and TRBJ2-3, with 7 bases identical to TRBD1. Trimming at V came to 5 bases and at J to 4 bases, leaving 18 bases not matched to a gene. CDR3 length: 18 amino acids. CDR1 is SGHAT, CDR2 FQNNGV, per germline.

A remark on this clonotype: This sequence may be a read error, since a much larger clone differs from it by one base. The V call is TRBV18, the J call TRBJ2-5; D remains unclear. The CDR3 has 15 amino acids. Germline CDR1 reads KGHSH; CDR2 reads LQKENI. The CDR3 is CARSPLGSHQETQYF. Written as DNA, the CDR3 is TGTGCCCGCTCACCTCTGGGCAGTCACCAAGAGACCCAGTACTTC.

Turning to this clonotype: One end of the junction does not line up with germline, which may come from a read error. This chain joins TRBV9 and TRBJ2-3, with TRBD2 matching over 7 bases. This CDR3 has 17 residues. Germline-derived CDR1 and CDR2 are SGDLS and YYNGEE. CDR3 nucleotides: TGTGCCGGCAGCGTAGCGTCTAGCGGAGTCAGCACAGATACGCAGTATTTT. This codes for CAGSVASSGVSTDTQYF.

The chain has TRBV20-1 and TRBJ2-3, with 9 bases identical to TRBD2. Germline loops: CDR1 DFQATT, CDR2 SNEGSKA (reference sequence). V was clipped by 3 bases and J by 2 bases; unmatched bases: 6. There are 15 residues in the CDR3. The CDR3 region is CSASGLAGTTDTQYF. CDR3 coding DNA: TGCAGTGCTAGTGGGCTAGCGGGGACCACAGATACGCAGTATTTT.

The J gene is TRBJ2-1, the V gene TRBV5-5; D unclear. Germline V gives CDR1 SGHKS, CDR2 YYEKEE (reference sequence). V lost 1 base and J lost 2, with 10 bases in between. The CDR3 consists of 15 residues. The DNA of the CDR3 is TGTGCCAGCAGCTTGTCGGACCAGACCTACAATGAGCAGTTCTTC. Translation: CASSLSDQTYNEQFF. The entire variable domain, with the rest obtained from reference TRBV5-5 and TRBJ2-1, is as follows: DAGVTQSPTHLIKTRGQQVTLRCSPISGHKSVSWYQQVLGQGPQFIFQYYEKEERGRGNFPDRFSARQFPNYSSELNVNALLLGDSALYLCASSLSDQTYNEQFFGPGTRLTVL.

The V and J genes are TRBV18 and TRBJ1-3; possible D gene TRBD1, 6 bases. CDR1 is KGHSH and CDR2 is LQKENI in the germline V gene. The CDR3 totals 16 residues. V shed 4 bases and J shed 3 bases, with 16 bases lying between them. The CDR3 here is CASSQIESQGGNTIYF. The CDR3, as DNA: TGTGCCAGCTCACAAATTGAGTCACAGGGTGGAAACACCATATATTTT.

Comments on this clonotype: The germline gene is not matched at one end of the junction; a read error may be the cause. The rearrangement joins TRBV12-3 or TRBV12-4 to TRBJ1-2; 12 bases match TRBD1. This CDR3 is 14 amino acids long. The CDR3 here is CARSPGQGASGYTF. DNA of the CDR3: TGTGCCCGCAGTCCGGGACAGGGGGCGAGTGGCTACACCTTC.

Here the CDR3 DNA reads TGTGCCAGCAGTAGAGCGGGGTCCTACAATGAGCAGTACTTC. It specifies CASSRAGSYNEQYF. V and J are TRBV27 and TRBJ2-1; 7 positions match TRBD2. The J call could be wrong; TRBJ2-7 is a better fit for the DNA end. Per the germline V gene, CDR1 is MNHEY and CDR2 is SMNVEV (reference sequence). There are 14 residues in the CDR3.

The V call is TRBV20-1, the J call TRBJ2-1; the match to TRBD2 covers 13 bases. This CDR3 has 19 residues. CDR1 and CDR2 (germline): DFQATT, SNEGSKA (reference sequence). V dropped 3 bases and J dropped 7; count of bases not matched to a gene: 18. CDR3 protein: CSARKLAGGPRMDWNEQFF. CDR3 nucleotide sequence: TGCAGTGCTAGGAAACTAGCGGGGGGGCCGCGAATGGATTGGAATGAGCAGTTCTTC.

The chain joins TRBV27 to TRBJ1-1; TRBD1 might be the D (5 bases). Trimming stripped 1 base from V and 7 bases from J, with 10 bases between. CDR1 is MNHEY and CDR2 is SMNVEV in the germline V gene (reference sequence). CDR3 length equals 13 residues. In nucleotides, the CDR3 is TGTGCCAGCAGTTTATTCCCGGGGGGTGAAGCTTTCTTT. Amino acids: CASSLFPGGEAFF.

This clonotype was picked up a small number of times. The V and J genes are TRBV5-1 and TRBJ2-7, with TRBD1 matching over 8 bases. TRBJ2-5 explains the end of the DNA better; the J call may be wrong. This CDR3 has 15 residues. In germline, CDR1 is SGHRS, CDR2 YFSETQ. In DNA, the CDR3 is TGCGCCAGCAGCTATACAGGGGGGAGAGGAGAGACCCAGTACTTC. It translates to CASSYTGGRGETQYF.

The chain carries TRBV7-8 and TRBJ2-7; D may be TRBD2 (5 bases). The V and J ends lost 2 bases and 1 base respectively, with 9 bases between them. Germline V gene data show CDR1 as SGHVS and CDR2 as FQNEAQ. The CDR3 sequence is 14 residues long. The CDR3 DNA reads TGTGCCAGCAGCTTACGGGAAGAGTCCTACGAGCAGTACTTC. It specifies CASSLREESYEQYF. The full variable domain, rest sourced from reference TRBV7-8 and TRBJ2-7, is GAGVSQSPRYKVAKRGQDVALRCDPISGHVSLFWYQQALGQGPEFLTYFQNEAQLDKSGLPSDRFFAERPEGSVSTLKIQRTQQEDSAVYLCASSLREESYEQYFGPGTRLTVT.

This clonotype was observed a handful of times. This chain uses TRBV6-5 with TRBJ2-3, with 10 bases lining up with TRBD2. The J segment lost 2 bases and the V segment lost 5 bases, leaving 7 bases of the junction unmatched. Germline V gene sequence: CDR1 MNHEY, CDR2 SVGAGI. This CDR3 spans 16 amino acids. Here the CDR3 DNA reads TGTGCCAGCAGTCCTCGGACTAGCGGAACCACAGATACGCAGTATTTT. Translation gives CASSPRTSGTTDTQYF.

The chain is built from TRBV6-1 and TRBJ2-5; D tentatively fits TRBD1 or TRBD2 (5 bases each). The CDR3 is made up of 12 amino acids. Trimming removed 6 bases at V and 12 bases at J, with 17 bases between. CDR1 MNHNS and CDR2 SASEGT come from the germline V gene. The DNA for the CDR3 is TGTGCCAGCAGACCAAACGTTGGGGGAAAGTACTTC. Protein sequence: CASRPNVGGKYF.

V gene TRBV20-1 combines with J gene TRBJ2-7, with 7 bases matching TRBD1. This CDR3 spans 11 amino acids. Losses at the gene ends were 3 bases for V and 7 bases for J; bases not matched to a gene: 3. Germline CDR1 reads DFQATT; CDR2 reads SNEGSKA (reference sequence). CDR3 bases: TGCAGTGCTAGCGAGGGGGCAGAGCAGTACTTC. Its translation is CSASEGAEQYF.

The J gene is TRBJ2-7, the V gene TRBV5-6, with a weak D call TRBD2 (6 bases). CDR1 is SGHDT, CDR2 YYEEEE, per germline. The CDR3 consists of 12 residues. Trimming removed 4 bases at V and 6 bases at J, with 11 bases between. CDR3 protein: CASSVAAGEQYF. CDR3 bases: TGTGCCAGCAGCGTGGCAGCGGGCGAGCAGTACTTC.

This chain connects TRBV28 to TRBJ2-7, with D unresolved. Germline-derived CDR1 and CDR2 are MDHEN and SYDVKM. V was trimmed by 5 bases and J by 4 bases, leaving 9 bases between them. The CDR3 covers 12 residues. The CDR3 region is CASSRQYYEQYF. CDR3 in DNA: TGTGCCAGCAGTCGGCAATATTACGAGCAGTACTTC.

This clonotype was seen a few times. The rearrangement uses TRBV6-5 and TRBJ2-3, with TRBD2 as a possible D gene (6 bases). The V gene's germline CDR1 is MNHEY and CDR2 SVGAGI. This CDR3 comprises 12 residues. V was trimmed by 6 bases and J by 6 bases, leaving 10 bases between them. The CDR3 DNA reads TGTGCCAGCAGCCACCGGGGGGATACGCAGTATTTT. It translates to CASSHRGDTQYF.

This clonotype occurred once. The V and J genes are TRBV20-1 and TRBJ2-1, with unresolved D. The CDR3 totals 13 residues. In germline, CDR1 is DFQATT, CDR2 SNEGSKA (reference sequence). V was clipped by 1 base and J by 9 bases, with 13 bases between them. CDR3 in amino acids: CSARVDVQSEQFF. The CDR3 DNA is TGCAGTGCTAGAGTGGATGTACAGAGTGAGCAGTTCTTC.